This T cell receptor (beta chain) came from a study of blood T cell repertoires in COVID-19. Study in general: Sites across the United States, Italy and Spain contributed samples from acute and convalescent COVID-19. From T cells, B-cell-depleted T cells, or PBMCs came the material, which was cDNA or gDNA.

V lost 2 bases and J 1 base, leaving 14 bases between the germline ends. In germline, CDR1 is SGHVS, CDR2 FQNEAQ. The CDR3 spans 16 residues. In the original processing: How many nucleated cells were present was estimated from reference gene primer amplification. This table comes from immunoSEQ multiplex PCR, and its TCRdb copy is limited to in-frame clones, with some not included. The DNA gave D and trimming, while V, J and clone size come from that table. The sample has around 150,000 clones, about 90% seen once. The TCR originated in a man aged 60-69 years with acute or convalescent COVID-19. This sequence joins TRBV7-8 and TRBJ1-1; tentatively, D is TRBD1 (5 bases). The specimen was peripheral blood. DNA of the CDR3: TGTGCCAGCAGCTTATTTGTGCCAGGGCAGAACACTGAAGCTTTCTTT. Its translation: CASSLFVPGQNTEAFF.